This TCR beta chain was sequenced for a study of cytomegalovirus exposure and HLA in healthy donors. Study-level background: Researchers found that under 90% of 350 to 500 genotyped donors fell within the Caucasian-associated ancestry cluster. Study findings and constraints: Later on, an analysis showed TCR association rates differing by HLA locus, with DRB1 the most and HLA-C the fewest. Per a prior analysis, the majority of TCR beta V segments were productive roughly 87% or roughly 30% of the time. As a later analysis showed, several of the most significant clusters appeared to be linked to common viral pathogens.

The primer mix had 60 Vbeta and 13 Jbeta primers. Clones were read by immunoSEQ multiplex PCR, and TCRdb kept only the in-frame ones, dropping some. Of approximately 120,000 clones listed, 69% are singletons. As concerns this clone: Its target is not known.

CDR3 size: 16 residues. CDR1 ENHRY and CDR2 SYGVKD come from the germline V gene. The trim removed 3 bases at V and 0 bases at J, leaving 8 bases unmatched. The sequence was collected from a woman in her sixties or seventies in good health and CMV-seropositive. This rearrangement joins TRBV10-3 to TRBJ2-7, with TRBD2 identical over 7 bases. Sequencing was carried out using PBMCs. The CDR3 region is CAISDPGTTGSYEQYF. CDR3 in DNA: TGTGCCATCAGTGACCCGGGGACTACCGGCTCCTACGAGCAGTACTTC.